The 26 T cell receptor beta chains below were found in one sample sequenced in a study of TIL therapy for anti-PD-1-resistant metastatic lung cancer. The time point was: pre-treatment sample, taken before nivolumab and TIL therapy. Tumor tissue came from excised metastases, mostly pleural nodules or supraclavicular lymph nodes. The immunoSEQ assay was v3. Sequencing used immunoSEQ multiplex PCR; TCRdb keeps in-frame clones, though not all of them. This repertoire shows around 6,000 clones, around two thirds found once; its top ten account for under 7.5%. The input for sequencing was tumor tissue, taken at baseline. The receptors were gathered from a person between 30 and 79 years old with non-small cell lung cancer.

In DNA, the CDR3 is TGCGCCAGCAGCCAAGGGGGGCAAGAGACCCAGTACTTC. It is translated as CASSQGGQETQYF. This sequence joins TRBV5-1 and TRBJ2-5; D is perhaps TRBD1 or TRBD2 (6 bases each). In germline, CDR1 is SGHRS, CDR2 YFSETQ. V lost 4 bases to trimming and J lost 2 bases, with 9 bases between them. The CDR3 extends over 13 amino acids.

This clone was counted only a few times. The chain has TRBV4-2 and TRBJ2-3; 8 positions agree with TRBD1. V shed 5 bases, J shed 0 bases, and the junction held 4 bases outside the gene matches. There are 15 residues in the CDR3. The germline gives CDR1 LGHNA, CDR2 YNFKEQ. CDR3 in amino acids: CASSNTGGSTDTQYF. The CDR3 region has the DNA TGTGCCAGCAGCAATACAGGGGGGAGCACAGATACGCAGTATTTT.

To note about this clone: A read error may produce the germline difference seen at one junction end. The chain joins TRBV27 to TRBJ2-1; no clear D gene. The CDR3 contains 14 residues. Looked up from germline, CDR1 is MNHEY and CDR2 is SMNVEV (reference sequence). CDR3 amino acids: CASSQDRVYDEQFF. In nucleotides, the CDR3 is TGTGCCAGCAGCCAGGACCGAGTCTACGATGAGCAGTTCTTC.

In this sample, this clone turned up once. The chain's CDR3 is CASSQPSSGTPQETQYF. The CDR3 coding sequence is TGTGCCAGCAGCCAACCCAGCAGCGGGACACCCCAAGAGACCCAGTACTTC. This sequence joins TRBV3-1 (or the pseudogene TRBV3-2) and TRBJ2-5; D is perhaps TRBD2 (7 bases). Germline V gives CDR1 LGHDT, CDR2 YNNKEL (reference sequence). CDR3 length: 17 residues. Trimming pared 2 bases from V and 1 base from J, leaving 17 bases between.

This clone appeared a few times. The genes are TRBV10-3 and TRBJ2-7; D is possibly TRBD1 (5 bases). Germline V gene sequence: CDR1 ENHRY, CDR2 SYGVKD. The V gene lost 6 bases and the J gene lost 4 bases, with 16 bases spanning the gap. The CDR3 spans 14 residues. CDR3 amino acids: CAIRSGQGLYEQYF. CDR3 DNA: TGTGCCATCAGATCCGGGCAGGGCCTATACGAGCAGTACTTC.

The chain has TRBV7-8 and TRBJ2-1, with TRBD2 identical over 9 bases. Germline V lookup: CDR1 SGHVS, CDR2 FQNEAQ. CDR3 length equals 16 residues. The ends lost 10 bases at V and 0 bases at J; junction bases unmatched: 10. The CDR3 reads CATRLLSGSSYNEQFF. CDR3 nucleotides: TGTGCCACCAGACTCCTTAGCGGGAGCTCCTACAATGAGCAGTTCTTC.

This clone came up a few times. The CDR3 coding sequence is TGCAGACCCCAGGACGGGATTAAGCAGTACTTC. Translation: CRPQDGIKQYF. This chain uses TRBV20-1 with TRBJ2-7, with D tentatively TRBD2 (5 bases). The CDR3 is 11 residues long. The germline CDR1 and CDR2 sequences are DFQATT and SNEGSKA (reference sequence).

The chain combines TRBV9 with TRBJ2-1; 9 bases are shared with TRBD2. Trimming took 0 bases from V and 6 from J; bases not matched to a gene: 10. The CDR3 has 17 residues. Germline CDR1 SGDLS, CDR2 YYNGEE. CDR3 bases: TGTGCCAGCAGCGTAGGAGTAGCGGGAGCCCTTGGCAATGAGCAGTTCTTC. Amino acids: CASSVGVAGALGNEQFF.

V gene TRBV19 combines with J gene TRBJ2-2; 10 bases align to TRBD1. CDR3 size: 14 residues. Germline V gene data show CDR1 as LNHDA and CDR2 as SQIVND (reference sequence). V was clipped by 5 bases and J by 7 bases; unmatched bases: 4. This CDR3 is CASSVGTGVGELFF. The CDR3 DNA is TGTGCCAGTAGTGTTGGGACAGGGGTCGGGGAGCTGTTTTTT. Full variable domain (outside the CDR3, taken from reference TRBV19 and TRBJ2-2): DGGITQSPKYLFRKEGQNVTLSCEQNLNHDAMYWYRQDPGQGLRLIYYSQIVNDFQKGDIAEGYSVSREKKESFPLTVTSAQKNPTAFYLCASSVGTGVGELFFGEGSRLTVL.

This chain uses TRBV7-9 with TRBJ2-6, with D perhaps matching TRBD1 (6 bases). V lost 6 bases and J 4 bases, leaving 16 bases between the germline ends. Germline-derived CDR1 and CDR2 are SEHNR and FQNEAQ (reference sequence). This CDR3 is 16 amino acids long. CDR3 bases: TGTGCCAGCAGACTGTTACAGGGTACCGGGGCCAACGTCCTGACTTTC. As protein: CASRLLQGTGANVLTF. The full variable domain, in which reference TRBV7-9 and TRBJ2-6 provide the parts outside the CDR3, is DTGVSQNPRHKITKRGQNVTFRCDPISEHNRLYWYRQTLGQGPEFLTYFQNEAQLEKSRLLSDRFSAERPKGSFSTLEIQRTEQGDSAMYLCASRLLQGTGANVLTFGAGSRLTVL.

The V and J genes are TRBV3-1 (or the pseudogene TRBV3-2) and TRBJ1-6; 9 positions agree with TRBD1. Per germline, CDR1 LGHDT and CDR2 YNNKEL (reference sequence). The J segment lost 7 bases and the V segment lost 4 bases, leaving 8 bases of the junction unmatched. CDR3 length equals 16 residues. CDR3: CASSPGTGRGNSPLHF. The CDR3, as DNA: TGTGCCAGCAGCCCGGGGACAGGGCGGGGAAATTCACCCCTCCACTTT.

This chain joins TRBV3-1 (or the pseudogene TRBV3-2) and TRBJ2-1; the match to TRBD1 covers 11 bases. V lost 1 base and J lost 4; bases outside the gene matches: 9. Germline assignment: CDR1 LGHDT and CDR2 YNNKEL (reference sequence). The CDR3 covers 18 residues. CDR3 in DNA: TGTGCCAGCAGCCAAGGTTGGACAGGGGGCTTGACTTACAATGAGCAGTTCTTC. This gives the protein CASSQGWTGGLTYNEQFF.

This chain uses TRBV30 with TRBJ2-2; TRBD2 might be the D (5 bases). With 2 bases removed from V and 9 bases from J, the gap between germline ends came to 13 bases. The CDR3 covers 13 residues. The germline V gene encodes CDR1 GTSNPN and CDR2 SVGIG (reference sequence). In nucleotides, the CDR3 is TGTGCCTGGAGTCCGGGAAGACAAAGGGAGCTGTTTTTT. This sequence encodes CAWSPGRQRELFF. The variable domain in full, completed from reference TRBV30 and TRBJ2-2, reads SQTIHQWPATLVQPVGSPLSLECTVEGTSNPNLYWYRQAAGRGLQLLFYSVGIGQISSEVPQNLSASRPQDRQFILSSKKLLLSDSGFYLCAWSPGRQRELFFGEGSRLTVL.

The chain has TRBV7-9 and TRBJ2-5; no clear D. This CDR3 has 13 amino acids. The V gene lost 1 base and the J gene lost 2 bases, with 5 bases spanning the gap. The germline gives CDR1 SEHNR, CDR2 FQNEAQ (reference sequence). CDR3 sequence (DNA): TGTGCCAGCAGCTTAGTAGTTCAAGAGACCCAGTACTTC. It codes for CASSLVVQETQYF.

This chain uses TRBV30 with TRBJ2-7, with 9 bases matching TRBD2. The CDR3 consists of 15 residues. J gave up 7 bases and V 3 bases, and 13 bases lay outside the gene matches. Germline loops: CDR1 GTSNPN, CDR2 SVGIG (reference sequence). CDR3 sequence reads: CAWRDRAGGTKEQYF. The CDR3 nucleotides are TGTGCCTGGAGGGACCGAGCGGGAGGTACTAAGGAGCAGTACTTC.

This clone occurred once. This chain links TRBV27 with TRBJ2-1; D gene uncertain. The CDR3 sequence is 14 residues long. V shed 4 bases and J shed 9 bases, with 16 bases lying between them. CDR1 is MNHEY and CDR2 is SMNVEV in the germline V gene (reference sequence). DNA of the CDR3: TGTGCCAGCAGTTACTCTCAAGCTCAAGGTGAGCAGTTCTTC. This translates into CASSYSQAQGEQFF.

In this sample, this clone turned up a few times. This chain joins TRBV6-5 and TRBJ1-5; D ambiguous. The CDR3 has 14 residues. Per the germline V gene, CDR1 is MNHEY and CDR2 is SVGAGI. Deletions cut 2 bases from V and 4 bases from J, with 9 bases between. The CDR3, as DNA: TGTGCCAGCAGTTACAGCCGGATTAATCAGCCCCAGCATTTT. This translates into CASSYSRINQPQHF.

This chain links TRBV9 with TRBJ2-2; 12 bases line up with TRBD2. Losses at the gene ends were 5 bases for V and 5 bases for J; bases not matched to a gene: 7. CDR1 is SGDLS, CDR2 YYNGEE, per germline. The CDR3 runs to 16 residues. The CDR3: CASSFPLAGGTGELFF. CDR3 nucleotide sequence: TGTGCCAGCAGTTTCCCCCTAGCGGGGGGGACCGGGGAGCTGTTTTTT.

This clone was seen a few times. This chain uses TRBV7-7 with TRBJ2-7; 10 bases are a match to TRBD1. This CDR3 is 13 amino acids long. Germline CDR1 and CDR2: SSHAT and FNYEAQ (reference sequence). The ends lost 4 bases at V and 6 bases at J; junction bases unmatched: 3. The DNA of the CDR3 is TGTGCCAGCAGCTCGGGGACAGGGGTCGAGCAGTACTTC. Translating it yields CASSSGTGVEQYF.

The chain couples TRBV3-1 (or the pseudogene TRBV3-2) to TRBJ2-3; D may be TRBD1 (6 bases). This CDR3 is 16 amino acids long. Trimming cost V 0 bases and J 2 bases, with 12 bases left between them. Germline V gene data show CDR1 as LGHDT and CDR2 as YNNKEL (reference sequence). DNA of the CDR3: TGTGCCAGCAGCCAAGACCCGACAGGCTTCACAGATACGCAGTATTTT. Protein sequence: CASSQDPTGFTDTQYF.

This clone has just a few counts. This chain connects TRBV20-1 to TRBJ1-4; D uncertain. Germline assignment: CDR1 DFQATT and CDR2 SNEGSKA (reference sequence). Trimming took 3 bases from V and 14 from J, leaving 4 bases between them. The CDR3 is 8 amino acids. The CDR3 loop is CSARVLFF. As DNA, the CDR3 is TGCAGTGCTAGGGTGCTGTTTTTT.

The CDR3 is CAWSGAHKEKLFF. DNA for the CDR3: TGTGCCTGGAGTGGGGCACATAAAGAAAAACTGTTTTTT. This chain links TRBV30 with TRBJ1-4; no firm D call. V lost 1 base, J lost 8 bases, and 11 bases lay in between. Germline V gene lookup returns CDR1 GTSNPN and CDR2 SVGIG (reference sequence). The CDR3 runs to 13 residues.

This clone was detected only a few times. V and J are TRBV28 and TRBJ1-6; D might be TRBD1 (5 bases). CDR3 size: 16 residues. Trimming took 5 bases from V and 0 from J, leaving 11 bases between them. Per germline, CDR1 MDHEN and CDR2 SYDVKM. The CDR3 bases are TGTGCCAGCAGTCCCCAAGGGGACTCCTATAATTCACCCCTCCACTTT. Its translation is CASSPQGDSYNSPLHF.

The table lists this clone with a few counts. The chain couples TRBV27 to TRBJ2-1; 8 bases are a match to TRBD1. The V and J ends lost 6 bases and 6 bases, in that order; junction bases with no gene match: 1. The CDR3 covers 12 residues. Germline CDR1 and CDR2: MNHEY and SMNVEV (reference sequence). CDR3 nucleotide sequence: TGTGCCAGCAGAACAGGGGGCAATGAGCAGTTCTTC. Encoded protein: CASRTGGNEQFF.

This clone was counted between two and nine times. The CDR3 DNA follows: TGTGCCACCAGTGTGCGAGGACAGGGGATTGACACCGGGGAGCTGTTTTTT. This translates into CATSVRGQGIDTGELFF. The rearrangement joins TRBV24-1 to TRBJ2-2; 9 bases match TRBD1. This CDR3 spans 17 amino acids. Germline V gives CDR1 KGHDR, CDR2 SFDVKD. Losses at the gene ends were 5 bases for V and 3 bases for J; bases not matched to a gene: 9.

The chain carries TRBV11-2 and TRBJ2-2, with no clear D. V was cut by 1 base and J by 4 bases, with 7 bases left in between. This CDR3 spans 14 amino acids. Germline-derived CDR1 and CDR2 are SGHAT and FQNNGV. The CDR3 is CASSLVPGTGELFF. CDR3 DNA sequence: TGTGCCAGCAGCTTAGTGCCAGGCACCGGGGAGCTGTTTTTT. The whole variable domain, filled in from reference TRBV11-2 and TRBJ2-2, reads EAGVAQSPRYKIIEKRQSVAFWCNPISGHATLYWYQQILGQGPKLLIQFQNNGVVDDSQLPKDRFSAERLKGVDSTLKIQPAKLEDSAVYLCASSLVPGTGELFFGEGSRLTVL.